The T cell receptor beta chain described here comes from a study of T cells in women clearing cervical HPV infection. Assay: immunoSEQ multiplex PCR; the TCRdb copy retains only in-frame clones and omits some. Here the sample table reports approximately 37,000 clones. Details on this clone: The read finishes 3 residues shy of the CDR3 end, and the germline J gene is used to complete it.

In germline, CDR1 is SGHTA, CDR2 FQGTGA. Trimming removed 2 bases from V and 1 base from J, with 5 bases in between. CDR3 size: 13 residues. V gene TRBV7-3 combines with J gene TRBJ1-1; D gene unclear. What was sequenced was blood buffy coat. The clonotype was recovered from a woman between 18 and 70 years old with a cervical HPV16 infection that either progressed to CIN3+ or cleared (not recorded which). CDR3 amino acids: CASSLSQNTEAFF. The sequenced CDR3 bases are TGTGCCAGCAGCTTATCACAGAACACTGAA.